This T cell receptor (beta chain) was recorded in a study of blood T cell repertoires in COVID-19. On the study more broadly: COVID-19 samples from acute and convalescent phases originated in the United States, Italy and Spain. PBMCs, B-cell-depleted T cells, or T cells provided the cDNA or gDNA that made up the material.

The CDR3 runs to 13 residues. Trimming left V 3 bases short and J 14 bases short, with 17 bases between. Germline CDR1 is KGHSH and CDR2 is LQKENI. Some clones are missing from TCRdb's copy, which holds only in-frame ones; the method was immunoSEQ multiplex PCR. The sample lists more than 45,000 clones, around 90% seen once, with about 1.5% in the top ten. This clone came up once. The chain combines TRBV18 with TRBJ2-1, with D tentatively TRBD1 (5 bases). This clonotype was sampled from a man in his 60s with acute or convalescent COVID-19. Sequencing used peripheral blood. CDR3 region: CASSPGQGRIKFF. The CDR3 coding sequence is TGTGCCAGCTCACCCGGCCAGGGAAGAATTAAGTTCTTC. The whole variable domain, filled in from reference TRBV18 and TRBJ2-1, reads NAGVMQNPRHLVRRRGQEARLRCSPMKGHSHVYWYRQLPEEGLKFMVYLQKENIIDESGMPKERFSAEFPKEGPSILRIQQVVRGDSAAYFCASSPGQGRIKFFGPGTRLTVL.